The 23 T cell receptor beta chains below were found in one sample sequenced in a study of lymphopenia after photon versus proton radiotherapy. Profiled with immunoSEQ multiplex PCR; TCRdb holds only in-frame clones, not every one. The table includes under 70,000 clones, just under 95% detected once. Sequenced material: peripheral blood, taken from a patient treated with photon-based radiotherapy. The receptors come from a woman aged 40-49 years with cholangiocarcinoma.

The count of this clone is one. The chain links TRBV5-1 to TRBJ1-6; D unclear. The germline V gene has CDR1 SGHRS and CDR2 YFSETQ. Trimming shortened V by 2 bases and J by 0 bases, and 6 bases separated the two germline ends. The CDR3 runs to 15 residues. CDR3 coding DNA: TGCGCCAGCAGCTTCGGTAGCTCCTATAATTCACCCCTCCACTTT. Translated: CASSFGSSYNSPLHF.

The chain has TRBV29-1 and TRBJ2-6; D is ambiguous. The V gene's germline CDR1 is SQVTM and CDR2 ANQGSEA. Trimming shortened V by 3 bases and J by 0 bases, and 3 bases separated the two germline ends. This CDR3 has 13 residues. The CDR3 sequence is CSVDSSGANVLTF. DNA of the CDR3: TGCAGCGTTGACAGCTCTGGGGCCAACGTCCTGACTTTC.

This rearrangement joins TRBV4-2 to TRBJ2-2; TRBD2 matches at 8 bases. Germline V CDR1 and CDR2: LGHNA, YNFKEQ. Losses at the gene ends were 4 bases for V and 1 base for J; bases not matched to a gene: 2. The CDR3 is 15 amino acids. The CDR3 protein is CASSPGLENTGELFF. The CDR3 region has the DNA TGTGCCAGCAGCCCGGGACTAGAGAACACCGGGGAGCTGTTTTTT.

The rearrangement joins TRBV19 to TRBJ2-1, with TRBD1 identical over 9 bases. The CDR3 runs to 15 residues. Trimming cost V 6 bases and J 6 bases; bases outside gene matches: 9. Looked up from germline, CDR1 is LNHDA and CDR2 is SQIVND (reference sequence). The chain's CDR3 is CASRVGDRVANEQFF. The CDR3 DNA reads as TGTGCCAGTAGGGTGGGGGACAGGGTCGCCAATGAGCAGTTCTTC.

The genes are TRBV4-1 and TRBJ2-3; 7 bases are shared with TRBD2. Germline V gene sequence: CDR1 MGHRA, CDR2 YSYEKL. CDR3 size: 15 residues. Trimming removed 5 bases from V and 5 bases from J; junction bases left unmatched: 10. CDR3 loop: CASSDPREARDTQYF. CDR3 in DNA: TGCGCCAGCAGCGACCCCCGGGAGGCCAGAGATACGCAGTATTTT.

The chain employs TRBV7-3 and TRBJ1-1; D possibly corresponds to TRBD1 (5 bases). Deletions cut 5 bases from V and 2 bases from J, with 12 bases between. The CDR3 runs to 14 residues. From germline, CDR1 is SGHTA and CDR2 FQGTGA. CDR3 nucleotides: TGTGCCAGCAGCCCCGCCGGGGGTAACACTGAAGCTTTCTTT. Encoded protein: CASSPAGGNTEAFF.

The CDR3 loop reads CASSFQHEQYF. CDR3 in DNA: TGTGCCAGCAGCTTCCAGCACGAGCAGTACTTC. This chain uses TRBV7-9 with TRBJ2-7, with D hard to call. V lost 3 bases and J 5 bases, leaving 5 bases between the germline ends. Per the germline V gene, CDR1 is SEHNR and CDR2 is FQNEAQ (reference sequence). The CDR3 totals 11 residues.

The chain has TRBV6-5 and TRBJ1-1, with a weak D call TRBD1 (6 bases). Deletions cut 6 bases from V and 0 bases from J, with 11 bases between. Per germline, CDR1 MNHEY and CDR2 SVGAGI. CDR3 size: 14 residues. CDR3 coding DNA: TGTGCCAGCAGGACAGGTTTCATGAACACTGAAGCTTTCTTT. Translation gives CASRTGFMNTEAFF.

V is TRBV2 and J is TRBJ1-2; D remains ambiguous. Trimming took off 6 bases at V and 6 bases at J, with 14 bases between the two ends. CDR1 SNHLY and CDR2 FYNNEI come from the germline V gene. This CDR3 region has 13 residues. As DNA, the CDR3 is TGTGCCAGCAGGGGAGGGAAGGAAAATGGCTACACCTTC. It encodes CASRGGKENGYTF. Complete variable domain (other parts from reference TRBV2 and TRBJ1-2): EPEVTQTPSHQVTQMGQEVILRCVPISNHLYFYWYRQILGQKVEFLVSFYNNEISEKSEIFDDQFSVERPDGSNFTLKIRSTKLEDSAMYFCASRGGKENGYTFGSGTRLTVV.

This sequence joins TRBV6-1 and TRBJ1-5, with D unresolved. The CDR3 covers 14 residues. Trimming removed 1 base at V and 4 bases at J, with 8 bases between. The germline V gene has CDR1 MNHNS and CDR2 SASEGT. This CDR3 reads CASSEVSENQPQHF. CDR3 DNA: TGTGCCAGCAGTGAAGTGTCAGAGAATCAGCCCCAGCATTTT.

This clone was seen a single time. The chain recombines TRBV7-9 with TRBJ1-1, with TRBD1 matching over 7 bases. The CDR3 consists of 14 residues. The germline V gene has CDR1 SEHNR and CDR2 FQNEAQ (reference sequence). V was clipped by 5 bases and J by 1 base; unmatched bases: 4. The CDR3 is CASSRRQGNTEAFF. CDR3 nucleotides: TGTGCCAGCAGCCGCCGACAGGGGAACACTGAAGCTTTCTTT.

This clone occurred once. Other DNA sequences from this sample encode an identical CDR3 as well. The chain recombines TRBV5-4 with TRBJ1-1; no clear D. CDR1 and CDR2 from the germline V gene are SGHNT and YYREEE (reference sequence). V was trimmed by 4 bases and J by 1 base, leaving 8 bases between them. The CDR3 consists of 13 residues. CDR3 in amino acids: CASSLGSNTEAFF. The DNA of the CDR3 is TGTGCCAGCAGCCTCGGTTCGAACACTGAAGCTTTCTTT. Variable domain in full (rest from reference TRBV5-4 and TRBJ1-1): ETGVTQSPTHLIKTRGQQVTLRCSSQSGHNTVSWYQQALGQGPQFIFQYYREEENGRGNFPPRFSGLQFPNYSSELNVNALELDDSALYLCASSLGSNTEAFFGQGTRLTVV.

The V gene is TRBV30, the J gene TRBJ2-7, with 11 bases aligning to TRBD2. After removal of 3 bases from V and 7 bases from J, the junction contained 5 bases not matched to a gene. The CDR3 is made up of 13 amino acids. Germline CDR1 and CDR2: GTSNPN and SVGIG (reference sequence). DNA for the CDR3: TGTGCCTGGAGACTAGCGGGAGCTCGGGAGCAGTACTTC. Translating gives CAWRLAGAREQYF.

As for this clone: At one boundary the junction diverges from the germline segment, which might be a read error. This chain joins TRBV20-1 and TRBJ1-2; D call uncertain. The CDR3 loop spans 10 amino acids. The germline V gene has CDR1 DFQATT and CDR2 SNEGSKA (reference sequence). The CDR3 DNA reads TGCAGTGCTAGAGTCTCCGAGGATTACTTC. Its translation is CSARVSEDYF.

The chain couples TRBV30 to TRBJ1-2; D gene unclear. CDR3 length: 12 residues. With 3 bases removed from V and 4 bases from J, the gap between germline ends came to 9 bases. Germline V CDR1 and CDR2: GTSNPN, SVGIG (reference sequence). Here the CDR3 DNA reads TGTGCCTGGAGCAACCCAGGCTATGGCTACACCTTC. It codes for CAWSNPGYGYTF.

The rearrangement uses TRBV9 and TRBJ1-1; D gene uncertain. Germline CDR1 reads SGDLS; CDR2 reads YYNGEE. The ends were cut back, 0 bases at V and 3 bases at J, with 9 bases in the middle. The CDR3 extends over 14 amino acids. The CDR3 spells CASSVGVEDTEAFF. The CDR3 DNA sequence: TGTGCCAGCAGCGTAGGGGTGGAGGACACTGAAGCTTTCTTT. The variable domain in full, with the rest retrieved from reference TRBV9 and TRBJ1-1, is DSGVTQTPKHLITATGQRVTLRCSPRSGDLSVYWYQQSLDQGLQFLIQYYNGEERAKGNILERFSAQQFPDLHSELNLSSLELGDSALYFCASSVGVEDTEAFFGQGTRLTVV.

The CDR3 here is CASSASGAGGYTF. The CDR3 DNA reads as TGTGCCAGCAGCGCCTCGGGGGCTGGTGGCTACACCTTC. The chain couples TRBV28 to TRBJ1-2; D may be TRBD1 (6 bases). Germline V lookup: CDR1 MDHEN, CDR2 SYDVKM. This CDR3 region has 13 residues. Trimming left V 6 bases short and J 7 bases short, with 15 bases between.

The J gene is TRBJ1-5, the V gene TRBV5-4; 7 bases fit TRBD1. V shed 2 bases, J shed 5 bases, and the junction held 4 bases outside the gene matches. CDR1 and CDR2 (germline): SGHNT, YYREEE (reference sequence). The CDR3 is 14 residues long. Here the CDR3 reads CASSLGGADQPQHF. The CDR3 coding sequence is TGTGCCAGCAGCTTAGGGGGCGCGGATCAGCCCCAGCATTTT.

CDR3 region: CASSPTVGGQGYEQYF. The DNA of the CDR3 is TGTGCCAGCAGCCCTACCGTGGGGGGCCAGGGCTACGAGCAGTACTTC. This chain joins TRBV9 and TRBJ2-7; D is tentatively TRBD1 or TRBD2 (6 bases each). V lost 4 bases to trimming and J lost 3 bases, with 20 bases between them. This CDR3 spans 16 amino acids. Germline CDR1 and CDR2: SGDLS and YYNGEE.

The chain couples TRBV11-2 to TRBJ1-4; no definite D call. CDR3 length: 14 residues. Trimming removed 5 bases from V and 4 bases from J, with 11 bases in between. From germline, CDR1 is SGHAT and CDR2 FQNNGV. CDR3 sequence reads: CASSHTDHNEKLFF. CDR3 nucleotides: TGTGCCAGCAGCCACACAGACCATAATGAAAAACTGTTTTTT.

The rearrangement uses TRBV5-5 and TRBJ2-7; D is possibly TRBD2 (6 bases). CDR3 length equals 17 residues. The ends were cut back, 0 bases at V and 3 bases at J, with 19 bases in the middle. Germline V lookup: CDR1 SGHKS, CDR2 YYEKEE (reference sequence). As DNA, the CDR3 is TGTGCCAGCAGCTTGGCCCCCCATCGGGACGGGGGCTACGAGCAGTACTTC. This gives the protein CASSLAPHRDGGYEQYF.

This chain links TRBV28 with TRBJ1-5; TRBD1 might be the D (6 bases). V dropped 5 bases and J dropped 5 bases, with 13 bases sitting between them. CDR3 length: 14 amino acids. Germline V gives CDR1 MDHEN, CDR2 SYDVKM. Written as DNA, the CDR3 is TGTGCCAGCAGTACCCCTCAGGGGCATCAGCCCCAGCATTTT. The encoded protein is CASSTPQGHQPQHF. Together with reference TRBV28 and TRBJ1-5, the CDR3 gives the full variable domain: DVKVTQSSRYLVKRTGEKVFLECVQDMDHENMFWYRQDPGLGLRLIYFSYDVKMKEKGDIPEGYSVSREKKERFSLILESASTNQTSMYLCASSTPQGHQPQHFGDGTRLSIL.

This clone has a single count. The chain combines TRBV13 with TRBJ2-1; D ambiguous. Germline-derived CDR1 and CDR2 are PRHDT and FYEKMQ (reference sequence). CDR3 length: 12 residues. V was trimmed by 3 bases and J by 5 bases, leaving 5 bases between them. This CDR3 is CASSLPNNEQFF. The CDR3 DNA is TGTGCCAGCAGCTTGCCTAACAATGAGCAGTTCTTC.